This TCR beta chain was observed in a study of human T cells and chemical hapten exposure. On the study more broadly: Among samples, TCR yields varied mainly because of small differences in pooled library volume. Points from the study as a whole: Sensitization with DPC brought no change to TCRs above 1 in 1000 in frequency.

The CDR3 has 14 amino acids. The germline gives CDR1 SGHTA, CDR2 FQGNSA. Between the trimmed V and J ends, which lost 1 base and 4 bases, there was a span of 8 bases. Of note for this clonotype: The antigen is undetermined.

The study's library attached unique molecular identifiers to single cDNA molecules. Each CDR3 protein is one row after TCRdb ran MiXCR on the 5' RACE reads. The sample has under 100,000 distinct CDR3 sequences, about 16% seen once. Unseparated into fractions, whole blood served as the source from which total RNA was extracted. This TCR was recovered from a female donor in good health. The chain joins TRBV7-2 to TRBJ2-1; D unclear. The DNA of the CDR3 is TGTGCCAGCAGCTTAGGCCCGGATTACAATGAGCAGTTCTTC. Residues: CASSLGPDYNEQFF.